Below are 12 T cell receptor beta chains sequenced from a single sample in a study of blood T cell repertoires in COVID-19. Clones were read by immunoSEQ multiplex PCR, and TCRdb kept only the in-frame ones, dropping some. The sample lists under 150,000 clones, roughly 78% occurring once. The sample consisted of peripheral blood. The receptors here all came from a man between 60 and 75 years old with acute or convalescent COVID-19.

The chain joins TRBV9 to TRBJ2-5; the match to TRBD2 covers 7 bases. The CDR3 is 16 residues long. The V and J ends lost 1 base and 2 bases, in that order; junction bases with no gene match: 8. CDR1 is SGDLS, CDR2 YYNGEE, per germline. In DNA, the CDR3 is TGTGCCAGCAGCGTATCTCCTAGCGGAGCACAAGAGACCCAGTACTTC. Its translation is CASSVSPSGAQETQYF.

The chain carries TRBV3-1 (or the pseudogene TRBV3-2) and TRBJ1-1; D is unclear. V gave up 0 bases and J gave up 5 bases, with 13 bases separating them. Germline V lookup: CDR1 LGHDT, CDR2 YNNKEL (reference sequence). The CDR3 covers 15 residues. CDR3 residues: CASSQDAVRGTEAFF. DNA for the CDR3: TGTGCCAGCAGCCAAGATGCGGTTCGAGGAACTGAAGCTTTCTTT.

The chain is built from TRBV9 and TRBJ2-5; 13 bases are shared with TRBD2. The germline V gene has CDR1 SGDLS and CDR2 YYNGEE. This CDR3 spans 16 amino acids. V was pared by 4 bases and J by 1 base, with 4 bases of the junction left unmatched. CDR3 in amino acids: CASSKGTSGVQETQYF. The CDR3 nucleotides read TGTGCCAGCAGCAAAGGGACTAGCGGGGTCCAAGAGACCCAGTACTTC. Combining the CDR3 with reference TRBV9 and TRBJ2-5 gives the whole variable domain DSGVTQTPKHLITATGQRVTLRCSPRSGDLSVYWYQQSLDQGLQFLIQYYNGEERAKGNILERFSAQQFPDLHSELNLSSLELGDSALYFCASSKGTSGVQETQYFGPGTRLLVL.

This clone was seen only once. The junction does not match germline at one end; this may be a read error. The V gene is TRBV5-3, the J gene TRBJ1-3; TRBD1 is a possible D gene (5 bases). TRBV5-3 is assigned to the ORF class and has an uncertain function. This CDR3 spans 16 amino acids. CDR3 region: CARRLGDYNSGNTIYF. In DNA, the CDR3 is TGTGCCAGAAGGTTGGGGGACTACAACTCTGGAAACACCATATATTTT.

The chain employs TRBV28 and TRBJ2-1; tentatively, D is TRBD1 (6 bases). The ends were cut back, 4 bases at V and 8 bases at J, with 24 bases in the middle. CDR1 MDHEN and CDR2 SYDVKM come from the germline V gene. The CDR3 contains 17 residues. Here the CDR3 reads CASSSATGTRMTDEQFF. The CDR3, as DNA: TGTGCCAGCAGTTCCGCGACCGGGACAAGGATGACGGATGAGCAGTTCTTC.

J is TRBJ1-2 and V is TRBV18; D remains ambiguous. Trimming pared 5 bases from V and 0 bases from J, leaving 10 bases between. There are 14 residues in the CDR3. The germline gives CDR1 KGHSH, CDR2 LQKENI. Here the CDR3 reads CASSAESANYGYTF. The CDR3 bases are TGTGCCAGCTCAGCGGAGTCAGCTAACTATGGCTACACCTTC.

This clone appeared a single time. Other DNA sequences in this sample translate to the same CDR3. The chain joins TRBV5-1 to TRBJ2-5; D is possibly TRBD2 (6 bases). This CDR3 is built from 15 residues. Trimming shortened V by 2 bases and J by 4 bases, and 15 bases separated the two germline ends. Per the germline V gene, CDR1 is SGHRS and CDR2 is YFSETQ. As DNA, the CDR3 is TGCGCCAGCAGCTTAGGGTCGTTGGGGGGAGAGACCCAGTACTTC. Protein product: CASSLGSLGGETQYF.

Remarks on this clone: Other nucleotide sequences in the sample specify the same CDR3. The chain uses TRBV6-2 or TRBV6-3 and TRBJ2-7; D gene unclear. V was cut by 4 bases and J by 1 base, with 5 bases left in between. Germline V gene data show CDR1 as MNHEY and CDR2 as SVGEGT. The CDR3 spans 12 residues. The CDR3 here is CASSSLSYEQYF. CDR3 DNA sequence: TGTGCCAGCAGTTCCCTATCCTACGAGCAGTACTTC.

CDR3 in amino acids: CSASGRQGSEKLFF. The CDR3 coding sequence is TGCAGTGCTAGTGGGCGGCAGGGGAGTGAAAAACTGTTTTTT. The chain couples TRBV20-1 to TRBJ1-4; a weak D match, TRBD1 (6 bases). Per the germline V gene, CDR1 is DFQATT and CDR2 is SNEGSKA (reference sequence). The length of the CDR3 is 14 residues. With 3 bases removed from V and 7 bases from J, the gap between germline ends came to 15 bases.

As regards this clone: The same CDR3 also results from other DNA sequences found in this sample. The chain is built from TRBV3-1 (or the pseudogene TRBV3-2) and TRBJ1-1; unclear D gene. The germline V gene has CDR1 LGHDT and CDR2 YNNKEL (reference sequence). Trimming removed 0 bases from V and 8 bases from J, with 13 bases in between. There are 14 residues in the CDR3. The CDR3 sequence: CASSQEGGRAEAFF. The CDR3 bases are TGTGCCAGCAGCCAAGAGGGAGGACGGGCGGAAGCTTTCTTT.

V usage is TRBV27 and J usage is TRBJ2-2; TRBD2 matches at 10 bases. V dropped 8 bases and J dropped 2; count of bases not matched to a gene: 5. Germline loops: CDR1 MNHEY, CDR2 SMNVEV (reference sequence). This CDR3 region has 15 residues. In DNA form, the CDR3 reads TGTGCCAGCGGGGGACTAGCGATAAACACCGGGGAGCTGTTTTTT. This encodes CASGGLAINTGELFF.

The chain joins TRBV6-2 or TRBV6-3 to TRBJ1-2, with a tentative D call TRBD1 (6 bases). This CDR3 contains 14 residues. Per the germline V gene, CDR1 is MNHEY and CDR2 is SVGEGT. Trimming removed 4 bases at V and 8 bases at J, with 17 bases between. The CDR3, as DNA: TGTGCCAGCAGTTTACCCACAGGGTTGAACGGCTACACCTTC. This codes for CASSLPTGLNGYTF.